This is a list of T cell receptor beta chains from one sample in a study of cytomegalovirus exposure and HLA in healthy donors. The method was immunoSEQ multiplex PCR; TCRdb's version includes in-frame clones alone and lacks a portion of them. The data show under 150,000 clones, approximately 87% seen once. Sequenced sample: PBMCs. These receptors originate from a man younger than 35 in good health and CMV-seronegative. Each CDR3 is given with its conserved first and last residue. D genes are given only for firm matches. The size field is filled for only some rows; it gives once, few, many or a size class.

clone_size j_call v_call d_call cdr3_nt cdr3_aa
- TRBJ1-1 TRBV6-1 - TGTGCCTGCTCCAGGGCCACTGAAGCTTTCTTT CACSRATEAFF
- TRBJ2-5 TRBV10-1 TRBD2 TGCGCCAGCAGTGACCCATCCGGGTGGGAGGGCCTTGTAGAGACCCAGTACTTC CASSDPSGWEGLVETQYF
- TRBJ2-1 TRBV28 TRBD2 TGTGCCAGCAGTTCCGCCGCTAGCGGGAGGGGCCGCGAGCAGTTCTTC CASSSAASGRGREQFF
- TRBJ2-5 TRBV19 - TGTGCCAGCAGCCTAGGAAATTGGGAGACCCAGTACTTC CASSLGNWETQYF
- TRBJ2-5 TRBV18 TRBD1 TGTGCCAGCTCACCACGGGACAGCCAAGAGACCCAGTACTTC CASSPRDSQETQYF
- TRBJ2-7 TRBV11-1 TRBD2 TGTGCCAGCAGCTCCCGCCCGCGGGGGGTCTCCTACGAGCAGTACTTC CASSSRPRGVSYEQYF
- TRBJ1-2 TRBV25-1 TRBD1 TGTGCCAGCAGTGAAAGGACAGGGGGTTTTTATGGCTACACCTTC CASSERTGGFYGYTF
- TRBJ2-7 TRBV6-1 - TGTGCCAGCAAAGACTATAACGAGCAGTACTTC CASKDYNEQYF
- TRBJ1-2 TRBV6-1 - TGTGCCAGCAGTGAAGTGGGACTCCCCTATGGCTACACCTTC CASSEVGLPYGYTF
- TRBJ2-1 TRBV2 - TGTGCCAGCAGTGAATACCGGGACTTCTACAATGAGCAGTTCTTC CASSEYRDFYNEQFF
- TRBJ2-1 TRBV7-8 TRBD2 TGTGCCAGCAGCTTAGGGACTAGCGGGAGCAGGGTCAATGAGCAGTTCTTC CASSLGTSGSRVNEQFF
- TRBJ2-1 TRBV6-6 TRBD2 TGTGCCAGCAGTTTTGTGCGGGGGGGCCACAATGAGCAGTTCTTC CASSFVRGGHNEQFF
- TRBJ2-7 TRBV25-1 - TGTGCCAGCAGTGGGGCAGCCTACGAGCAGTACTTC CASSGAAYEQYF
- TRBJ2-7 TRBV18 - TGTGCCAGCTCACCAACGGGGGTGTCAGTTTACGAGCAGTACTTC CASSPTGVSVYEQYF
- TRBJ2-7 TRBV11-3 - TGTGCCAGCAGCTTGCGGCACGCGAGCTCCTACGAGCAGTACTTC CASSLRHASSYEQYF
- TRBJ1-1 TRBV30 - TGTGCCTGGGGTGGAGGAGAAGCTTTCTTT CAWGGGEAFF
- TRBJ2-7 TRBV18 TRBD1 TGTGCCAGCTCACCGGGACAGGGCTCCTACGAGCAGTACTTC CASSPGQGSYEQYF
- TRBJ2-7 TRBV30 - TGTGCCTGGAGTGTAACGGGGGGCTGGTCCTACGAGCAGTACTTC CAWSVTGGWSYEQYF
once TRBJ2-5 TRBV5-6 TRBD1 TGTGCCAGCAGCCCAATGGCCAGGGGGCCTCAAGAGACCCAGTACTTC CASSPMARGPQETQYF
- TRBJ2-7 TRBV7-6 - TGTGCCAGCAGCTTAGACTCCAGGGGAACCTACGAGCAGTACTTC CASSLDSRGTYEQYF